A single TCR beta chain is shown here with its context. The antigen remains unidentified. The germline CDR1 and CDR2 sequences are SEHNR and FQNEAQ (reference sequence). CDR3 length: 16 amino acids. V was pared by 4 bases and J by 4 bases, with 17 bases between. PCR amplification relied on 60 Vbeta primers (plus 13 Jbeta primers). Sequencing was performed with immunoSEQ multiplex PCR; in TCRdb, only in-frame clones are kept and a portion is missing. The table has approximately 210,000 clones, around 75% seen once. The data are from a study of cytomegalovirus exposure and HLA in healthy donors. Findings and limits, study-wide: Within a later analysis, the majority of CMV-associated TCR beta chains appeared HLA-restricted. It was reportedly the case that the classifier diagnosed cytomegalovirus status with high specificity and sensitivity.

The chain employs TRBV7-9 and TRBJ1-5, with unresolved D. Sequencing was carried out using PBMCs. The TCR sequence derives from a male donor in good health and CMV-seropositive. The CDR3 loop is CASSSNSGNTNQPQHF. The CDR3 nucleotides are TGTGCCAGCAGCTCAAACTCCGGGAATACTAATCAGCCCCAGCATTTT.